Shown below are 2 T cell receptor beta chains from a single sample sequenced in a study of human T cells and chemical hapten exposure. Sample time point: patch test 2, 6 weeks after DPC sensitization. Treatment defined: therapeutic diphenylcyclopropenone sensitization with weekly scalp DPC. TCRdb independently ran MiXCR on the RACE reads; one entry per CDR3 protein. The table records about 140,000 distinct CDR3 sequences, roughly 12% of them present only once. The sample here was whole blood, taken in connection with sensitization to the hapten diphenylcyclopropenone (DPC). These receptors all stem from a woman aged 45-65 years with alopecia areata. Some clones in this sample may be carry-over from other donors' samples.

This clonotype was detected ten times or more. V usage is TRBV6-2 or TRBV6-3 and J usage is TRBJ2-3; 9 bases map to TRBD2. The V gene's germline CDR1 is MNHEY and CDR2 SVGEGT. This CDR3 contains 16 residues. V lost 6 bases to trimming and J lost 5 bases; unmatched junction nucleotides: 12. The CDR3 coding sequence is TGTGCCAGCAGCTCTCTTAGCGGGGGAGGGAGAGATACGCAGTATTTT. Translating gives CASSSLSGGGRDTQYF.

Ten or more counts support this clonotype. The junction differs from germline at one of its ends, possibly a read error. The chain combines TRBV11-3 with TRBJ2-1, with a weak D call TRBD2 (5 bases). The CDR3 extends over 14 amino acids. The V gene's germline CDR1 is SGHNT and CDR2 YENEEA. CDR3 residues: CASSLDSDSFGKSF. CDR3 in DNA: TGTGCCAGCAGCTTAGATTCGGACTCCTTCGGGAAGTCCTTC.